This T cell receptor beta chain was identified in a study of blood T cell repertoires in COVID-19 (dated by TCRdb to the early 2020s). A note on the overall study: Samples from collaborators originated in the United States, Italy and Spain and spanned both the acute and convalescent phases of COVID-19. A freely available public database, intended as a resource for researchers studying the immune response to SARS-CoV-2, is where the repertoires were released. The samples were drawn from the first 160 participants of the ongoing ImmuneRACE study and from roughly 1,300 subjects provided by 6 global collaborators. The dataset comprised deeply sampled blood TCRbeta repertoires from subjects exposed to, actively infected with, or recovered from COVID-19. The prospective study material was composed of cDNA or gDNA derived from T cells, B-cell-depleted T cells, or PBMCs. HLA class I and class II types, where available, came from metadata supplied by the sample provider rather than from assay-based typing. Sample metadata almost always included a de-identified subject ID, COVID-19 status, age in years and sex.

Broad study findings and their caveats: The quantity of clinical and demographic metadata differed by source and by participant and was supplied without curation.

This clone was detected a few times. This receptor's antigen is unknown. Base qualities were left out, and no much larger clone turns up one base away. The sample carries other DNA sequences with the same CDR3. V gives up 5 bases and J gives up 2 bases, and the segment between their germline ends measures 12 bases. The CDR3 numbers 14 residues from cysteine through phenylalanine. Just CDR3 DNA is preserved here, 42 bases in frame from base 1. CDR1 and CDR2 are read off the germline V gene as SGHTA and FQGNSA. TCRbeta CDR3 regions were amplified from genomic DNA using the immunoSEQ Assay, a bias-controlled multiplex PCR. The authors' analysis ran thus. Nucleated cell counts per sample were estimated from amplification of reference gene primers within the assay. Sequence reads were collapsed and filtered to measure the absolute abundance of every unique TCRbeta CDR3 rearrangement. For each sample, productive Simpson clonality was calculated by taking the square root of Simpson's diversity index across productive rearrangements. Drawn from immuneACCESS, this table holds only the in-frame rearrangements with V and J called that TCRdb kept. Clones are partly lost; checked studies trace under half to an unresolved V gene and leave the rest unexplained. Clone size and V and J calls were adopted from that table, with D and trimming inferred from the DNA. Within this sample are about 210,000 clones, with around 80% of them counted one time only. Approximately 10% of the sample is in the top ten clones.

Collaborating institutions collected whole blood in K2EDTA tubes following their own protocols. For TCRbeta analysis, collaborators shipped samples as frozen whole blood, isolated PBMCs, or DNA extracted from either of those sample types. The rearrangement combines TRBV7-2 with TRBJ1-2, with a weak D call of TRBD1 (5 bases match). This TCR was recovered from a middle-aged man with active or convalescent COVID-19. Material: peripheral blood. The CDR3 protein: CASSLTGKNYGYTF. The nucleotides are TGTGCCAGCAGCCTTACAGGAAAAAACTATGGCTACACCTTC.